The clone carrying this TCR beta chain came up once. Its matching antigen is unknown. This sample was taken from a study of blood T cells in healthy people across ages. CDR3 length: 16 amino acids. The trim removed 3 bases at V and 0 bases at J, leaving 7 bases unmatched. CDR1 and CDR2 from the germline V gene are SGHVS and FQNEAQ. A second PCR of 7 to 11 cycles used a sample-barcoded 5' primer and a J-beta primer mix. TCRdb ran MiXCR on the 5' RACE reads and lists one entry per CDR3 protein. The repertoire holds approximately 1.5 million distinct CDR3 sequences, with 34% as singletons. PBMCs numbering at least 7 million were isolated per sample. Study-level results: Getting older went along with TCR beta diversity per million T cells dropping roughly linearly. Leaving the PBMCs unsorted stopped any conclusive comparison of naive versus antigen-experienced cells.

The receptor comes from a woman in her 30s in good health. Material: blood. The chain joins TRBV7-8 to TRBJ2-5, with 7 bases identical to TRBD2. CDR3 coding DNA: TGTGCCAGCAGCTTTGGCCTAGCGGTAAACCAAGAGACCCAGTACTTC. This translates into CASSFGLAVNQETQYF.